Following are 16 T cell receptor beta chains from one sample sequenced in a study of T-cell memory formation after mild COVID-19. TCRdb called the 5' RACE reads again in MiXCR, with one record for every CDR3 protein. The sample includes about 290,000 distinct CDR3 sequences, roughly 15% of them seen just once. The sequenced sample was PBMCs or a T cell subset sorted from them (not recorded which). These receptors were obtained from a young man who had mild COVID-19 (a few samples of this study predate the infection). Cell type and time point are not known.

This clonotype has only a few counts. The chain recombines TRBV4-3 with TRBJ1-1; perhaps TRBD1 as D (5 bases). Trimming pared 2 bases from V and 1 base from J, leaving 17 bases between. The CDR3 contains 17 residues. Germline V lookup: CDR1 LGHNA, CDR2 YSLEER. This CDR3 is CASSQRPSGAENTEAFF. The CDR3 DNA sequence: TGCGCCAGCAGCCAACGGCCGTCCGGGGCGGAGAACACTGAAGCTTTCTTT.

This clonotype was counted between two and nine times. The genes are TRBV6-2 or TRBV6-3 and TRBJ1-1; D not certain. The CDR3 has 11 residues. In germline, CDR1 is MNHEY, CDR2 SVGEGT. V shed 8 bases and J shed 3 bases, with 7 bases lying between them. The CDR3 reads CASLEYTEAFF. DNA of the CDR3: TGTGCCAGCCTGGAATACACTGAAGCTTTCTTT.

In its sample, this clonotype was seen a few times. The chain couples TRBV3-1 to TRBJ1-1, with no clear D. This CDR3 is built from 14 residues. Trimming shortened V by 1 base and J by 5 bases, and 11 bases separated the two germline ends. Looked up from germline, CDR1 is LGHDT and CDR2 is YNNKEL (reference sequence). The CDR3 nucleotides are TGTGCCAGCAGCCAAGCCCGGGCCAAAACTGAAGCTTTCTTT. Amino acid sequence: CASSQARAKTEAFF.

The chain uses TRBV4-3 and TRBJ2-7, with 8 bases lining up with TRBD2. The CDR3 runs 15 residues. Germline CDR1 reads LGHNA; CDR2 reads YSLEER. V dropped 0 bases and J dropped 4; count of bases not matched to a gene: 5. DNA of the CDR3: TGCGCCAGCAGCCAAGAGTTGCGGGGGGATTACGAGCAGTACTTC. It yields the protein CASSQELRGDYEQYF.

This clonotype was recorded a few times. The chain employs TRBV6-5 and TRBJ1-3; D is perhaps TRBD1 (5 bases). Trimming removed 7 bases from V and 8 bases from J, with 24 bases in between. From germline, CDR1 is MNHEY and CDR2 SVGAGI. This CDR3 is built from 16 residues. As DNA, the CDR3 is TGTGCCAGCAAGCCCGGACTTACAGCCATGGGGGACACCATATATTTT. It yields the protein CASKPGLTAMGDTIYF.

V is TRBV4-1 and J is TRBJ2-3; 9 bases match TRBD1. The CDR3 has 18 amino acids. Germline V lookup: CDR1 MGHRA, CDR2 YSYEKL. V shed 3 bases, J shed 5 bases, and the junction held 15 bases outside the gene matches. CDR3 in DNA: TGCGCCAGCAGCCACCAGAAAGCCGGGACAGGGTTTGAAGATACGCAGTATTTT. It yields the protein CASSHQKAGTGFEDTQYF.

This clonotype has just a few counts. This chain's CDR3 is CASTATGGQETQYF. The CDR3 coding sequence is TGTGCCAGCACCGCAACCGGCGGACAAGAGACCCAGTACTTC. The V call is TRBV12-3 or TRBV12-4, the J call TRBJ2-5; unclear D gene. The CDR3 runs to 14 residues. Trimming took 7 bases from V and 2 from J, leaving 14 bases between them.

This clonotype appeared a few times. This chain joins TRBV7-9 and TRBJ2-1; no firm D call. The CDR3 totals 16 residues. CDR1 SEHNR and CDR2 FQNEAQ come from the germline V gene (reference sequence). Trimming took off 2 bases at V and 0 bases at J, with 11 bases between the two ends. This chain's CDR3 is CASSLTVQSSYNEQFF. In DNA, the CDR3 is TGTGCCAGCAGCTTAACCGTCCAAAGCTCCTACAATGAGCAGTTCTTC.

In DNA, the CDR3 is TGTGCCACCAGTGAGGTAGAGGGCCAGCCGAACACTGAAGCTTTCTTT. Translating gives CATSEVEGQPNTEAFF. This chain joins TRBV24-1 and TRBJ1-1; D unresolved. Trimming shortened V by 4 bases and J by 1 base, and 15 bases separated the two germline ends. The germline CDR1 and CDR2 sequences are KGHDR and SFDVKD. CDR3 length equals 16 residues.

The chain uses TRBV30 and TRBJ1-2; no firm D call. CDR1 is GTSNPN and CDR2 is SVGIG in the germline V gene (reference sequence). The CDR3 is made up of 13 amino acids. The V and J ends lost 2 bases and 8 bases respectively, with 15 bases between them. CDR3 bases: TGTGCCTGGAGTAGGGATAGCGCGTGGGGCTACACCTTC. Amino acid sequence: CAWSRDSAWGYTF.

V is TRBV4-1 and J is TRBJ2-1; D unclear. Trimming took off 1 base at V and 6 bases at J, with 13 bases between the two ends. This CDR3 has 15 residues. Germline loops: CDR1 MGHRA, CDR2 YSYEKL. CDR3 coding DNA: TGCGCCAGCAGCCAAGGGCTGGGCAGTCGCAATGAGCAGTTCTTC. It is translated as CASSQGLGSRNEQFF.

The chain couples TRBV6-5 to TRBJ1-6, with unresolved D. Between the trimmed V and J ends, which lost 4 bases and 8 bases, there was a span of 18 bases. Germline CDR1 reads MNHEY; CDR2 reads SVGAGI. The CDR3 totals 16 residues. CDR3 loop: CASSLNSPHKDSPLHF. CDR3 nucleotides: TGTGCCAGCAGTTTGAACTCCCCACACAAGGATTCACCCCTCCACTTT.

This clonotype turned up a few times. CDR3 sequence reads: CASSDTVYEQYF. The CDR3 DNA sequence: TGTGCCAGCAGCGATACAGTTTACGAGCAGTACTTC. V and J are TRBV7-9 and TRBJ2-7, with D unresolved. The CDR3 loop spans 12 amino acids. The ends were cut back, 5 bases at V and 4 bases at J, with 9 bases in the middle. Per the germline V gene, CDR1 is SEHNR and CDR2 is FQNEAQ (reference sequence).

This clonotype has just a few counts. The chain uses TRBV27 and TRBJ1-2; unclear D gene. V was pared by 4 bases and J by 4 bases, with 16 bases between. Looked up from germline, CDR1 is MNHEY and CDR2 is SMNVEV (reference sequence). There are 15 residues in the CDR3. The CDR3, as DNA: TGTGCCAGCAGTTATACCCCCTCCGACCTCTATGGCTACACCTTC. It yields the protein CASSYTPSDLYGYTF.

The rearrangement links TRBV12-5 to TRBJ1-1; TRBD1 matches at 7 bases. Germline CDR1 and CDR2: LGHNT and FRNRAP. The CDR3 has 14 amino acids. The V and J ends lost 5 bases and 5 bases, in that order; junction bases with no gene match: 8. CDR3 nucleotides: TGTGCTAGTGGTGTAGGGACAGTCGTGACTGAAGCTTTCTTT. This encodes CASGVGTVVTEAFF.

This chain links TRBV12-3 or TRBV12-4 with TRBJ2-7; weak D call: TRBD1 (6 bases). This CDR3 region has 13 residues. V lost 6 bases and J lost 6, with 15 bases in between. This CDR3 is CASSPQGFREQYV. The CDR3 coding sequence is TGTGCCAGCAGCCCACAGGGTTTCCGCGAGCAGTACGTC.